This T cell receptor (beta chain) was sequenced during a study of T cell repertoires in cytomegalovirus infection. Study-wide context: Use of recently identified HLA-C-restricted and well-studied HLA-B-restricted CMV epitopes was part of the study. Evidence of both CMV infection and a matching HLA type came from public TCR beta signatures.

This CDR3 is 17 amino acids long. Germline V gene sequence: CDR1 SEHNR, CDR2 FQNEAQ (reference sequence). The V end was cut by 2 bases, the J end by 1 base, with 17 bases between. TCRdb passed the reads through MiXCR, listing each CDR3 protein once. The sample holds approximately 910,000 distinct CDR3 sequences, approximately 31% seen once. Study-wide findings and caveats: Cumulated frequencies of public TCR beta families served to identify carriers of CMV plus the relevant HLA. Dominating the ex vivo response were TCR beta clonotypes that were CMV-specific and HLA-C-restricted.

This clonotype was recorded a few times. Its antigen remains unknown. The TCR sequence derives from a human donor in good health (CMV status not recorded). Some clones in this sample may be carry-over from other donors' samples. The input for sequencing was cultured CD8+ T cells from PBMCs, taken from culture after CMV antigen stimulation. The chain is built from TRBV7-9 and TRBJ1-1, with D unclear. CDR3 region: CASSLNPRQPKNTEAFF. The CDR3 DNA reads TGTGCCAGCAGCTTAAATCCCCGGCAGCCTAAGAACACTGAAGCTTTCTTT. Looking up the rest from reference TRBV7-9 and TRBJ1-1 gives the full variable domain: DTGVSQNPRHKITKRGQNVTFRCDPISEHNRLYWYRQTLGQGPEFLTYFQNEAQLEKSRLLSDRFSAERPKGSFSTLEIQRTEQGDSAMYLCASSLNPRQPKNTEAFFGQGTRLTVV.